Below, 21 T cell receptor beta chains from the same sample are listed, as sequenced in a study of early T cells in non-severe SARS-CoV-2 infection. One entry per CDR3 protein results from TCRdb running MiXCR on the 5' RACE reads. Of about 30,000 distinct CDR3 sequences in the sample, 3% to 5% were seen once. Sequencing was done on a sample of whole blood. Receptor source: an adult who was a healthcare worker with PCR-confirmed SARS-CoV-2 infection or an uninfected control (not recorded which).

Here the CDR3 reads CASSEPGTNEKLFF. The CDR3 nucleotides are TGTGCCAGCAGTGAACCCGGGACTAATGAAAAACTGTTTTTT. The rearrangement links TRBV25-1 to TRBJ1-4; D ambiguous. The CDR3 consists of 14 residues. In germline, CDR1 is MGHDK, CDR2 SYGVNS. V shed 2 bases and J shed 2 bases, with 6 bases lying between them.

This clonotype was counted ten times or more. This rearrangement joins TRBV7-2 to TRBJ1-2; 7 bases are a match to TRBD1. Germline V lookup: CDR1 SGHTA, CDR2 FQGNSA. This CDR3 has 15 residues. The J segment lost 14 bases and the V segment lost 8 bases, leaving 23 bases of the junction unmatched. The DNA of the CDR3 is TGTGCCAGCGCTGCGGCCCTACAGGGGCCCCTCGTGTCGACCTTC. Protein product: CASAAALQGPLVSTF.

The sample holds many counts of this clonotype. The chain carries TRBV4-1 and TRBJ1-2; no clear D gene. Trimming stripped 4 bases from V and 2 bases from J, with 11 bases between. The germline V gene has CDR1 MGHRA and CDR2 YSYEKL. The CDR3 totals 14 residues. Here the CDR3 reads CASSRSQVNYGYTF. Written as DNA, the CDR3 is TGCGCCAGCAGCCGGAGCCAAGTAAACTATGGCTACACCTTC.

Many counts were recorded for this clonotype. The chain recombines TRBV3-1 with TRBJ2-1; 10 bases are shared with TRBD2. Germline CDR1 and CDR2: LGHDT and YNNKEL (reference sequence). V gave up 6 bases and J gave up 4 bases; unmatched junction bases: 6. The CDR3 has 15 residues. CDR3 in DNA: TGTGCCAGCAGACCCACTAGCGGGGCGTACAATGAGCAGTTCTTC. The encoded protein is CASRPTSGAYNEQFF.

The V call is TRBV6-6, the J call TRBJ2-7; possible D gene TRBD2, 5 bases. Deletions cut 6 bases from V and 6 bases from J, with 6 bases between. The germline V gene has CDR1 MNHNY and CDR2 SVGAGI (reference sequence). This CDR3 contains 10 residues. For the CDR3, the DNA is TGTGCCAGCAGGGGGAGCGAGCAGTACTTC. Translating it yields CASRGSEQYF.

The table lists this clonotype with many counts. The chain employs TRBV9 and TRBJ2-1; unclear D gene. V gave up 7 bases and J gave up 5 bases, with 10 bases separating them. Germline-derived CDR1 and CDR2 are SGDLS and YYNGEE. The CDR3 is 12 residues long. CDR3 DNA: TGTGCCAGCGGCCGCGGAGACAATGAGCAGTTCTTC. Its protein is CASGRGDNEQFF.

There are many counts of this clonotype. The rearrangement links TRBV7-8 to TRBJ2-5; tentatively, D is TRBD2 (6 bases). V lost 1 base to trimming and J lost 5 bases, with 17 bases between them. The CDR3 spans 16 residues. Germline V CDR1 and CDR2: SGHVS, FQNEAQ. CDR3 protein: CASSLVGAAGGETQYF. In DNA, the CDR3 is TGTGCCAGCAGCTTAGTTGGGGCAGCAGGAGGGGAGACCCAGTACTTC.

The V and J genes are TRBV7-9 and TRBJ1-4; D call uncertain. Germline loops: CDR1 SEHNR, CDR2 FQNEAQ (reference sequence). Trimming pared 3 bases from V and 3 bases from J, leaving 20 bases between. The CDR3 has 18 residues. CDR3 region: CASSLDSGLGAANEKLFF. In DNA form, the CDR3 reads TGTGCCAGCAGCTTGGATTCAGGATTGGGTGCGGCTAATGAAAAACTGTTTTTT.

This clonotype occurred many times. This sequence joins TRBV21-1 and TRBJ1-1. TRBV21-1 is a recognized pseudogene. The CDR3 sequence is 14 residues long. CDR3: CASSRTYPNTEAFF. The CDR3 bases are TGTGCCAGCAGCAGAACATACCCCAACACTGAAGCTTTCTTT.

This clonotype was observed at least ten times. V usage is TRBV6-5 and J usage is TRBJ2-1, with D perhaps matching TRBD1 or TRBD2 (5 bases each). Looked up from germline, CDR1 is MNHEY and CDR2 is SVGAGI. This CDR3 contains 17 residues. V was clipped by 5 bases and J by 5 bases, with 22 bases between them. The CDR3 coding sequence is TGTGCCAGCAGTAAGGGCCGCCGGGGCGTAGTTCACAATGAGCAGTTCTTC. Translation: CASSKGRRGVVHNEQFF.

At least ten counts were recorded for this clonotype. The chain carries TRBV4-1 and TRBJ2-7, with D perhaps TRBD1 or TRBD2 (6 bases each). The V end lost 3 bases, the J end lost 9 bases, and 24 bases lay between the germline ends. CDR1 and CDR2 from the germline V gene are MGHRA and YSYEKL. This CDR3 spans 16 amino acids. CDR3: CASSQALVRRGKWQYF. Written as DNA, the CDR3 is TGCGCCAGCAGCCAGGCGCTCGTGCGGAGGGGGAAGTGGCAGTACTTC.

Ten or more counts support this clonotype. The genes are TRBV7-8 and TRBJ2-2; possible D gene TRBD2, 5 bases. Per the germline V gene, CDR1 is SGHVS and CDR2 is FQNEAQ. This CDR3 contains 13 residues. Trimming shortened V by 4 bases and J by 7 bases, and 10 bases separated the two germline ends. As DNA, the CDR3 is TGTGCCAGCAGCTGGAGGCGCGGCGGGGAGCTGTTTTTT. It is translated as CASSWRRGGELFF.

This clonotype was counted at least ten times. V gene TRBV5-6 combines with J gene TRBJ2-7; 7 positions agree with TRBD1. Per germline, CDR1 SGHDT and CDR2 YYEEEE. Losses at the gene ends were 4 bases for V and 6 bases for J; bases not matched to a gene: 10. CDR3 size: 14 residues. CDR3 residues: CASSRLQGSPEQYF. CDR3 nucleotides: TGTGCCAGCAGCCGTTTACAGGGGTCACCCGAGCAGTACTTC.

This clonotype was observed at least ten times. The chain has TRBV19 and TRBJ1-2; 9 nucleotides match TRBD1. The CDR3 has 18 amino acids. The V segment lost 7 bases and the J segment 0 bases; nucleotides outside the gene matches: 15. Germline V CDR1 and CDR2: LNHDA, SQIVND (reference sequence). CDR3 sequence reads: CASNPDGDRARANYGYTF. In DNA form, the CDR3 reads TGTGCCAGTAACCCTGACGGGGACAGGGCCAGAGCTAACTATGGCTACACCTTC.

Sample share makes this clonotype medium-sized. In DNA, the CDR3 is TGCAGTGCTAGAGCCCCCTCAGGGCGGGGGCTCAATGAGCAGTTCTTC. Protein sequence: CSARAPSGRGLNEQFF. This rearrangement joins TRBV20-1 to TRBJ2-1, with D perhaps matching TRBD2 (7 bases). The CDR3 runs 16 residues. Germline CDR1 DFQATT, CDR2 SNEGSKA (reference sequence). V lost 1 base to trimming and J lost 6 bases, with 19 bases between them.

This clonotype was picked up a small number of times. The rearrangement joins TRBV7-9 to TRBJ1-1; D remains unclear. Germline lookup yields CDR1 SEHNR and CDR2 FQNEAQ (reference sequence). The germline V and J ends were trimmed by 1 base and 0 bases, with 9 bases remaining between them. This CDR3 contains 15 residues. The CDR3 sequence: CASSLDSGMNTEAFF. CDR3 nucleotide sequence: TGTGCCAGCAGCTTAGACAGTGGGATGAACACTGAAGCTTTCTTT. The full variable domain, with the rest looked up from reference TRBV7-9 and TRBJ1-1, is DTGVSQNPRHKITKRGQNVTFRCDPISEHNRLYWYRQTLGQGPEFLTYFQNEAQLEKSRLLSDRFSAERPKGSFSTLEIQRTEQGDSAMYLCASSLDSGMNTEAFFGQGTRLTVV.

The sample holds many counts of this clonotype. The V and J genes are TRBV12-3 or TRBV12-4 and TRBJ1-3; no definite D call. V was cut by 6 bases and J by 4 bases, with 16 bases left in between. The CDR3 is made up of 15 amino acids. Written as DNA, the CDR3 is TGTGCCAGCAGCTTAATGAGTGGGATGGGAAACACCATATATTTT. This codes for CASSLMSGMGNTIYF.

The chain joins TRBV18 to TRBJ2-5, with a possible D match to TRBD2 (6 bases). Germline values: CDR1 KGHSH, CDR2 LQKENI. With 6 bases removed from V and 4 bases from J, the gap between germline ends came to 12 bases. The CDR3 runs 13 residues. This CDR3 is CASSPKGGETQYF. The CDR3 nucleotides read TGTGCCAGCTCTCCTAAGGGAGGAGAGACCCAGTACTTC. The full variable domain, with the rest looked up from reference TRBV18 and TRBJ2-5, is NAGVMQNPRHLVRRRGQEARLRCSPMKGHSHVYWYRQLPEEGLKFMVYLQKENIIDESGMPKERFSAEFPKEGPSILRIQQVVRGDSAAYFCASSPKGGETQYFGPGTRLLVL.

This clonotype has a count of ten or more. The chain links TRBV5-5 to TRBJ1-1, with 8 nucleotides matching TRBD1. V lost 5 bases, J lost 4 bases, and 10 bases stayed unmatched. This CDR3 has 15 amino acids. Germline CDR1 reads SGHKS; CDR2 reads YYEKEE (reference sequence). The CDR3 here is CASSLTGTGRTEAFF. In DNA form, the CDR3 reads TGTGCCAGCAGTTTGACCGGGACAGGACGCACTGAAGCTTTCTTT.

V and J are TRBV7-2 and TRBJ1-3; D is unresolved. Deletions cut 1 base from V and 4 bases from J, with 11 bases between. Germline V gene lookup returns CDR1 SGHTA and CDR2 FQGNSA. This CDR3 has 15 amino acids. Here the CDR3 reads CASSLGAGPGNTIYF. CDR3 DNA sequence: TGTGCCAGCAGCTTAGGTGCAGGCCCCGGAAACACCATATATTTT.

There are many counts of this clonotype. The chain couples TRBV7-6 to TRBJ1-2; possible D gene TRBD1, 5 bases. This CDR3 region has 13 residues. Germline CDR1 reads SGHVS; CDR2 reads FNYEAQ. Trimming removed 1 base from V and 7 bases from J, with 10 bases in between. The CDR3 nucleotides are TGTGCCAGCAGCTTAGGATCAGGGAGTGGCTACACCTTC. Translated: CASSLGSGSGYTF.